Sequencing of this TCR beta chain was carried out in a study of patients and donors after allogeneic stem cell transplantation. Trimming pared 4 bases from V and 3 bases from J, leaving 16 bases between. The germline gives CDR1 SGHRS, CDR2 YFSETQ. CDR3 length equals 16 residues. TCRdb reanalysed the RT-PCR reads using MiXCR and keeps one entry per CDR3 protein. Among about 76,000 distinct CDR3 sequences listed, more than 20% were seen once. The sample consisted of blood, either unsorted or a sorted T cell fraction (not recorded which). The J gene is TRBJ1-4, the V gene TRBV5-1; unclear D gene. The TCR was taken from a human donor who was either an allogeneic HSCT recipient or a stem cell or donor lymphocyte infusion donor (not recorded which). It is not recorded whose cells these are; they may come from a transplant donor. CDR3: CASSTREWTPNEKLFF. The CDR3 nucleotides read TGCGCCAGCAGCACCCGGGAGTGGACGCCTAATGAAAAACTGTTTTTT.